Below, 11 T cell receptor beta chains from the same sample are listed, as sequenced in a study of blood T cell repertoires in COVID-19 (dated by TCRdb to about 2020). Library construction relied on the immunoSEQ multiplex PCR assay. TCRdb's version of the immuneACCESS table is confined to in-frame rearrangements and falls short of the full clone set. An unresolved V gene accounts for under half of the shortfall where checked; the remainder is of unknown origin. The sample records hundreds of thousands of clones, about nine tenths of which are singletons. Around 15% of the sample lies in the top ten. Sequences were obtained from PBMCs or T cells enriched from blood (not recorded which). The receptors were sampled from a man between 18 and 35 years old who had recovered from COVID-19.

Here the CDR3 reads CASSSLGGHGTSVIFGQFF. The DNA of the CDR3 is TGTGCCAGCAGCTCCCTAGGGGGCCACGGGACTAGCGTTATCTTCGGGCAGTTCTTC. V gene TRBV7-9 combines with J gene TRBJ2-1; 10 bases line up with TRBD2. The trim removed 4 bases at V and 12 bases at J, leaving 24 bases unmatched. CDR3 size: 19 residues. Germline lookup yields CDR1 SEHNR and CDR2 FQNEAQ (reference sequence). The full variable domain, completed using reference TRBV7-9 and TRBJ2-1, is DTGVSQNPRHKITKRGQNVTFRCDPISEHNRLYWYRQTLGQGPEFLTYFQNEAQLEKSRLLSDRFSAERPKGSFSTLEIQRTEQGDSAMYLCASSSLGGHGTSVIFGQFFGPGTRLTVL.

This clone came up once. This chain links TRBV4-1 with TRBJ2-1; 10 positions match TRBD2. Losses at the gene ends were 4 bases for V and 2 bases for J; bases not matched to a gene: 8. This CDR3 is built from 17 residues. The germline V gene encodes CDR1 MGHRA and CDR2 YSYEKL. CDR3 nucleotides: TGCGCCAGCAGCCCAGCGGGAGGGACCTCGGCCTACAATGAGCAGTTCTTC. Protein sequence: CASSPAGGTSAYNEQFF.

This clone was found a few times. The rearrangement links TRBV7-6 to TRBJ2-1, with D tentatively TRBD1 (5 bases). Trimming removed 2 bases from V and 5 bases from J, with 7 bases in between. Germline V lookup: CDR1 SGHVS, CDR2 FNYEAQ. This CDR3 is 13 amino acids long. CDR3 coding DNA: TGTGCCAGCAGCTTAATAGGGGACAATGAGCAGTTCTTC. Its translation is CASSLIGDNEQFF.

CDR3 DNA: TGTGCCATCAGTGAGTCTTTGTCAGGGAATGGCTACACCTTC. It is translated as CAISESLSGNGYTF. The V gene is TRBV10-3, the J gene TRBJ1-2; TRBD1 is a possible D gene (5 bases). CDR1 ENHRY and CDR2 SYGVKD come from the germline V gene. This CDR3 contains 14 residues. V was clipped by 0 bases and J by 6 bases, with 11 bases between them.

The gene calls are TRBV7-2 and TRBJ2-2; 7 positions match TRBD1. V was clipped by 4 bases and J by 6 bases; unmatched bases: 11. The CDR3 has 16 residues. The V gene's germline CDR1 is SGHTA and CDR2 FQGNSA. Written as DNA, the CDR3 is TGTGCCAGCAGCTCCACCCCCAGGGGACAGCCCGGGGAGCTGTTTTTT. Its protein product is CASSSTPRGQPGELFF.

The chain links TRBV19 to TRBJ1-1; possible D gene TRBD1, 6 bases. Germline values: CDR1 LNHDA, CDR2 SQIVND (reference sequence). There are 12 residues in the CDR3. Trimming took 6 bases from V and 4 from J, leaving 9 bases between them. CDR3 DNA: TGTGCCAGTAGAACAGGGCCCACTGAAGCTTTCTTT. Its protein product is CASRTGPTEAFF.

The CDR3 reads CASSLVEGYEQYF. Written as DNA, the CDR3 is TGTGCCAGCAGCTTAGTCGAGGGTTACGAGCAGTACTTC. This chain uses TRBV11-2 with TRBJ2-7; D possibly corresponds to TRBD2 (5 bases). This CDR3 has 13 amino acids. Trimming removed 1 base from V and 4 bases from J, with 8 bases in between. Germline V gene lookup returns CDR1 SGHAT and CDR2 FQNNGV. Complete variable domain (other parts from reference TRBV11-2 and TRBJ2-7): EAGVAQSPRYKIIEKRQSVAFWCNPISGHATLYWYQQILGQGPKLLIQFQNNGVVDDSQLPKDRFSAERLKGVDSTLKIQPAKLEDSAVYLCASSLVEGYEQYFGPGTRLTVT.

The chain employs TRBV5-1 and TRBJ1-1; tentatively, D is TRBD1 (6 bases). Germline assignment: CDR1 SGHRS and CDR2 YFSETQ. This CDR3 is built from 12 residues. The ends were cut back, 2 bases at V and 6 bases at J, with 8 bases in the middle. The CDR3: CASSLQGPEAFF. For the CDR3, the DNA is TGCGCCAGCAGCTTACAGGGCCCTGAAGCTTTCTTT.

The rearrangement joins TRBV10-1 to TRBJ2-2; D perhaps matches TRBD2 (6 bases). The CDR3 runs to 14 residues. Looked up from germline, CDR1 is WNHNN and CDR2 is SYGVQD (reference sequence). Trimming removed 7 bases from V and 5 bases from J, with 14 bases in between. Here the CDR3 reads CASTAGLTTGELFF. In nucleotides, the CDR3 is TGCGCCAGCACCGCGGGACTTACGACCGGGGAGCTGTTTTTT.

DNA for the CDR3: TGTGCCAGCAGTACCGCGGCGGGAGAGGTCCACGAGCAGTACTTC. Translating it yields CASSTAAGEVHEQYF. The gene calls are TRBV28 and TRBJ2-7; 7 nucleotides align to TRBD2. Germline assignment: CDR1 MDHEN and CDR2 SYDVKM. The V and J ends lost 5 bases and 5 bases, in that order; junction bases with no gene match: 12. The CDR3 loop spans 15 amino acids.

This clone has just a few counts. The chain links TRBV4-2 to TRBJ2-5, with D unresolved. The CDR3 has 15 residues. Germline assignment: CDR1 LGHNA and CDR2 YNFKEQ. The V end was cut by 0 bases, the J end by 5 bases, with 13 bases between. CDR3 DNA: TGTGCCAGCAGCCAAGAAAGTCGAGCCGGTGAGACCCAGTACTTC. It codes for CASSQESRAGETQYF.